This T cell receptor beta chain emerged from a study of T cell changes during pregnancy in multiple sclerosis (dated by TCRdb to between 2017 and 2020). With respect to the entire study: In women with multiple sclerosis, the researchers looked at how the T cell repertoire shifted as pregnancy progressed.

Libraries were built with the immunoSEQ multiplex PCR assay. TCRdb stores this immuneACCESS table with in-frame sequences only. Part of the clones is absent; in the studies checked, under half of the shortfall reflects unresolved V genes, and no reason is known for the rest. The sample records about 40,000 clones, around 94% of which are singletons. The ten biggest clones cover 1% to 1.5% of the sample. From cysteine to phenylalanine, the CDR3 is 16 amino acids long. Only the CDR3 DNA stays, 48 bases, in frame from base 1. Trimming takes 4 bases from V and 4 bases from J, and the germline ends sit 18 bases apart. Taken from the germline V gene (reference sequence), the CDR1 and CDR2 loops are WNHNN and SYGVQD. Comment on this clone: Its antigen specificity is not known. No much larger clonotype is one base removed from it; base qualities were not supplied.

This specimen was peripheral blood, taken before pregnancy. The receptor was derived from a female donor with multiple sclerosis, enrolled in a pregnancy study. Recombination joined TRBV10-1 with TRBJ2-3; the D gene is perhaps TRBD2, from 6 matching bases. The DNA reads as follows: TGCGCCAGCAGTGCCATGGGGCCGCGGGGTGCAGATACGCAGTATTTT. Protein translation: CASSAMGPRGADTQYF.